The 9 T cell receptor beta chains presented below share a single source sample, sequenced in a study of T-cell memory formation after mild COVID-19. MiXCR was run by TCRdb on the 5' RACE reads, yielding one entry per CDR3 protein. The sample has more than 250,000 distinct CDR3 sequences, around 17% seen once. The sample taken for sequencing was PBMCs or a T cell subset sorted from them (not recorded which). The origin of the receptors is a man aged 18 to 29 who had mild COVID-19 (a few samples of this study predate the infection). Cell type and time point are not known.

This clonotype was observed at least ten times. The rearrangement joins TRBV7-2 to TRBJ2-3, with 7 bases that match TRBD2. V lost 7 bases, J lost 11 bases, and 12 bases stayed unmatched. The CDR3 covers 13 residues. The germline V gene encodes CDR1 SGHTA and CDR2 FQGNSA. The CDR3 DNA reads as TGTGCCAGCAAGTCCGGGACTACCGTATGGCAGTATTTT. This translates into CASKSGTTVWQYF.

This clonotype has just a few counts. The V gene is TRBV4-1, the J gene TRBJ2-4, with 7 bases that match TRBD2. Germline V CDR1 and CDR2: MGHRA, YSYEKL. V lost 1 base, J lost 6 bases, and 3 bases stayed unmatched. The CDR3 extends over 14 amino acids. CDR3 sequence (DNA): TGCGCCAGCAGCCAAGGACTAGCCGCAAACATTCAGTACTTC. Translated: CASSQGLAANIQYF.

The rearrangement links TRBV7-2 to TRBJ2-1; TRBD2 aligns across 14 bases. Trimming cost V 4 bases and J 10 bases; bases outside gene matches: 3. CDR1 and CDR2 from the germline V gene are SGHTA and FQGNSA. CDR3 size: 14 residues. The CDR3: CASSSGLAGGEQFF. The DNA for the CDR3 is TGTGCCAGCAGCTCCGGACTAGCGGGAGGAGAGCAGTTCTTC.

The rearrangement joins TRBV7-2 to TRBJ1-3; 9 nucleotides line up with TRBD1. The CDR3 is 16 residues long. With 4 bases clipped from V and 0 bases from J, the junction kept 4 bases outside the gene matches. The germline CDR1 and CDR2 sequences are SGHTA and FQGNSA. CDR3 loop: CASSYRGLLSGNTIYF. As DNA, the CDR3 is TGTGCCAGCAGCTACAGGGGGCTACTCTCTGGAAACACCATATATTTT.

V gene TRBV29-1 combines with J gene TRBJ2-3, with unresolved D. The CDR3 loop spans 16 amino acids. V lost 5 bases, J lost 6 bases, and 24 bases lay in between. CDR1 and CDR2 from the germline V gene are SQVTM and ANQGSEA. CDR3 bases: TGCAGCGTTAACAACCTAAAGACCCTAATACCCGATACGCAGTATTTT. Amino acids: CSVNNLKTLIPDTQYF.

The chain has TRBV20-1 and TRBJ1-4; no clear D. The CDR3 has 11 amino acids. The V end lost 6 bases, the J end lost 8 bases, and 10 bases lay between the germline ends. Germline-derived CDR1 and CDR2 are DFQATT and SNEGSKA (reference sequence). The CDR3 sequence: CSADRQEKLFF. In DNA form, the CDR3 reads TGCAGTGCGGATCGCCAGGAAAAACTGTTTTTT.

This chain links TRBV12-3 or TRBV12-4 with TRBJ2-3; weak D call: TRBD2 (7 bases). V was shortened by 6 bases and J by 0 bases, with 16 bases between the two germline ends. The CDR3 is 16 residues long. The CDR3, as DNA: TGTGCCAGCAGCTTTAGAGGGGGGGCCAGCACAGATACGCAGTATTTT. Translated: CASSFRGGASTDTQYF.

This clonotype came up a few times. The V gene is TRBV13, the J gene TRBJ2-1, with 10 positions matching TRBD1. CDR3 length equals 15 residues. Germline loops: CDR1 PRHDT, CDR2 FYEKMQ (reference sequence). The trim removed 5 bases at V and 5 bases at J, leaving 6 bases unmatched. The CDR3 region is CASSPTDRGNNEQFF. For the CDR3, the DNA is TGTGCCAGCAGCCCCACGGACAGGGGGAACAATGAGCAGTTCTTC.

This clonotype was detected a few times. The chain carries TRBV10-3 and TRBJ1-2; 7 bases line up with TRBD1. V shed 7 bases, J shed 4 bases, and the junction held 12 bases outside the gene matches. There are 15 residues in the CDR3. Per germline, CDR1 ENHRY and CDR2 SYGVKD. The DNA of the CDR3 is TGTGCCATCACCGTTGGACAGGAAATGTCCTATGGCTACACCTTC. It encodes CAITVGQEMSYGYTF.